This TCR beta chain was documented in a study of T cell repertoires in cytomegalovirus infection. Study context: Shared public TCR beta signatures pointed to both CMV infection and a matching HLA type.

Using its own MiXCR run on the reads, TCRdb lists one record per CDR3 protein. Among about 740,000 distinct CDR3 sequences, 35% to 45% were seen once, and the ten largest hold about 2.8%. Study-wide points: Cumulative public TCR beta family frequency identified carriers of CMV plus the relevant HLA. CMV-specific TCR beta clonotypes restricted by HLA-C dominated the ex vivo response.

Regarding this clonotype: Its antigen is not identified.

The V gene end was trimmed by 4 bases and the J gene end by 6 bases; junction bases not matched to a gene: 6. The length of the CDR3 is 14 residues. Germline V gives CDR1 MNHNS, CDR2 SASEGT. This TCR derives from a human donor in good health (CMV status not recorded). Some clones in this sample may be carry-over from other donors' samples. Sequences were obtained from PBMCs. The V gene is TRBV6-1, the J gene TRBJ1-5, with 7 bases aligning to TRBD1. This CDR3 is CASSGQGGVQPQHF. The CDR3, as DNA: TGTGCCAGCAGTGGACAGGGCGGGGTTCAGCCCCAGCATTTT.